The T cell receptor (beta chain) under discussion was sequenced for a study of blood T cell repertoires in COVID-19 (dated by TCRdb to 2020 to 2022). Regarding the research as a whole: Collaborator samples came from the United States, Italy and Spain and covered acute and convalescent phases of COVID-19. A freely available public database, intended as a resource for researchers studying the immune response to SARS-CoV-2, is where the repertoires were released. The prospective study material was composed of cDNA or gDNA derived from T cells, B-cell-depleted T cells, or PBMCs. The samples were drawn from two sources: the first 160 participants of the ongoing ImmuneRACE study, and some 1,300 subjects contributed by 6 global collaborators. Nearly every sample came with metadata listing a de-identified subject ID, COVID-19 status, age in years and sex. Where available, HLA class I and class II types were obtained from metadata supplied by the sample provider rather than from assay-based typing. Deeply sampled blood TCRbeta repertoires from subjects exposed to, actively infected with, or recovered from COVID-19 were included in the dataset. The paper as a whole reports these results and caveats: The quantity of clinical and demographic metadata differed by source and by participant and was supplied without curation.

TCRbeta CDR3 regions were amplified from genomic DNA using the immunoSEQ Assay, a bias-controlled multiplex PCR. As for how the authors treated the data: The number of nucleated cells in each sample was estimated by amplification of reference gene primers within the assay. To quantify the absolute abundance of each unique TCRbeta CDR3 rearrangement, sequence reads were collapsed and filtered. For each sample, productive Simpson clonality was calculated as the square root of Simpson's diversity index across productive rearrangements. TCRdb retrieved this table from immuneACCESS and kept in-frame rearrangements only. Not all clones are present; in checked studies, unresolved V genes account for under half, and no reason is known for the remainder. V and J calls plus clone size are reproduced from that table; the DNA served to infer D and trimming. This sample lists some 70,000 clones; under 85% were detected once. Approximately 15% of the sample rests with the top ten.

V loses 3 bases, J loses 3 bases, and the germline ends lie 12 bases apart. CDR1 and CDR2, looked up from the germline V gene, are MDHEN and SYDVKM. The CDR3 contains 15 residues, cysteine and phenylalanine counted. Only CDR3 DNA is held: 45 bases, read in frame from base 1. Note on this clone: There is no known antigen for this receptor. Nothing much larger sits one base from this clone, and base qualities are not available.

At one collaborating source in Seattle, patients were enrolled during active infection and were followed longitudinally through the course of disease. Each collaborating institution followed its own protocols to collect whole blood in K2EDTA tubes. For TCRbeta analysis, collaborators shipped samples as frozen whole blood, isolated PBMCs, or DNA extracted from either of those sample types. The rearranged segments are TRBV28 and TRBJ1-3; the D gene is perhaps TRBD1, from 6 matching bases. This TCR was sampled from a man aged 55-75 years with COVID-19, enrolled during active disease. The sequencing input was peripheral blood. The CDR3 has the sequence CASSFRGALGNTIYF. The DNA sequence is as follows: TGTGCCAGCAGTTTTCGGGGGGCGCTTGGAAACACCATATATTTT.